The entry below describes one T cell receptor (beta chain). The target antigen is unknown. Primers for the PCR totalled 60 Vbeta and 13 Jbeta. Profiling relied on immunoSEQ multiplex PCR, and the TCRdb table lists in-frame clones only, not all of them. The table shows more than 110,000 clones, with about 86% occurring only once. The sample originates from a study of cytomegalovirus exposure and HLA in healthy donors. Study-level points and caveats: Associated with HLA alleles at 0.05 false discovery rate in a later analysis were fewer than 20,000 TCR beta sequences. Common viral pathogens were later found to be apparently linked to several of the most significant clusters.

Sequencing used PBMCs. This receptor was identified in a man aged 35 to 55 in good health and CMV-seropositive.

The CDR3 bases are TGTGCCAGCAGCTTATTCGGGACTAGCAGGACCACAGATACGCAGTATTTT. The encoded protein is CASSLFGTSRTTDTQYF. V usage is TRBV5-6 and J usage is TRBJ2-3; 9 nucleotides match TRBD2. CDR1 is SGHDT and CDR2 is YYEEEE in the germline V gene. The CDR3 is made up of 17 amino acids. V lost 2 bases, J lost 2 bases, and 9 bases stayed unmatched.